Presented here are 19 T cell receptor beta chains from one specimen sequenced in a study of T cells in Graves' hyperthyroidism and ophthalmopathy. The CDR3 regions of TCR beta were amplified from RNA transcripts. TCR CDR3 underwent first-round RT-PCR with the HTBI primer set. TCRdb processed the multiplex PCR reads anew with MiXCR; each CDR3 protein has one entry. Of 200,000 to 250,000 distinct CDR3 sequences listed, about 17% are singletons. The sequencing input was blood. Receptors were obtained from a woman between 50 and 59 years old with Graves' hyperthyroidism.

This clonotype has at least ten counts. The chain has TRBV28 and TRBJ1-5; TRBD1 might be the D (6 bases). The CDR3 is 16 amino acids. Trimming stripped 1 base from V and 7 bases from J, with 17 bases between. Germline CDR1 MDHEN, CDR2 SYDVKM. The CDR3 loop reads CASSLSFSGGRQPQHF. The CDR3 DNA follows: TGTGCCAGCAGTTTATCGTTTAGCGGGGGCCGACAGCCCCAGCATTTT.

In this sample, this clonotype turned up a few times. A much larger clone lies a single base off, so this may be a read error. The rearrangement links TRBV2 to TRBJ2-7; maybe TRBD2 (5 bases). V was trimmed by 7 bases and J by 6 bases, leaving 13 bases between them. CDR3 size: 12 residues. Per germline, CDR1 SNHLY and CDR2 FYNNEI. The CDR3 here is CASTEDYSEQYF. The CDR3 DNA follows: TGTGCCAGCACCGAAGACTACAGCGAGCAGTACTTC.

V is TRBV15 and J is TRBJ2-1, with D perhaps TRBD1 (5 bases). Per germline, CDR1 LNHNV and CDR2 YYDKDF (reference sequence). V shed 0 bases and J shed 10 bases, with 10 bases lying between them. The CDR3 loop spans 13 amino acids. CDR3 nucleotides: TGTGCCACCAGCAGAGATACAGGTTCAGAGCAGTTCTTC. Translation: CATSRDTGSEQFF.

This clonotype was found many times. This chain joins TRBV27 and TRBJ2-7; TRBD2 matches 13 bases. The CDR3 is 17 amino acids. Trimming removed 3 bases from V and 3 bases from J; junction bases left unmatched: 8. From germline, CDR1 is MNHEY and CDR2 SMNVEV (reference sequence). CDR3 sequence reads: CASSFGLAGDTIYEQYF. CDR3 coding DNA: TGTGCCAGCAGTTTCGGACTAGCGGGAGATACTATCTACGAGCAGTACTTC.

The V call is TRBV10-1, the J call TRBJ2-5, with no clear D. The CDR3 contains 14 residues. Looked up from germline, CDR1 is WNHNN and CDR2 is SYGVQD (reference sequence). V gave up 3 bases and J gave up 7 bases, with 15 bases separating them. The CDR3 DNA is TGCGCCAGCAGTGACGGACGCTCCCCGGGGACCCAGTACTTC. It encodes CASSDGRSPGTQYF.

A note on this clonotype: This may be a read error: a much more frequent sequence differs by one nucleotide. The rearrangement links TRBV2 to TRBJ2-7; 8 bases line up with TRBD1. V dropped 2 bases and J dropped 7; count of bases not matched to a gene: 13. Per the germline V gene, CDR1 is SNHLY and CDR2 is FYNNEI. This CDR3 has 16 amino acids. The DNA for the CDR3 is TGTGCCAGCAGTGAACCCAGGGGGCAGAGCCCTAAAGAGCAGTACTTC. Protein product: CASSEPRGQSPKEQYF.

The table lists this clonotype with many counts. This rearrangement joins TRBV10-3 to TRBJ2-7; 11 bases agree with TRBD2. The CDR3 spans 14 residues. Germline lookup yields CDR1 ENHRY and CDR2 SYGVKD. V shed 11 bases, J shed 2 bases, and the junction held 8 bases outside the gene matches. The CDR3 loop reads CAAGLAANTYEQYF. The CDR3 DNA reads TGTGCCGCGGGACTAGCGGCGAATACCTACGAGCAGTACTTC.

This clonotype was seen a few times. This rearrangement joins TRBV6-5 to TRBJ2-3; either TRBD1 or TRBD2 may supply D (6 bases each). Germline CDR1 MNHEY, CDR2 SVGAGI. V was shortened by 2 bases and J by 4 bases, with 22 bases between the two germline ends. This CDR3 has 18 residues. The CDR3 DNA sequence: TGTGCCAGCAGTTACCGACACCCTGGAGGGGGATACGCAGATACGCAGTATTTT. Its translation is CASSYRHPGGGYADTQYF.

This clonotype appeared a few times. The rearrangement links TRBV5-6 to TRBJ2-6; 8 nucleotides align to TRBD1. The germline CDR1 and CDR2 sequences are SGHDT and YYEEEE. This CDR3 is built from 18 residues. V was pared by 4 bases and J by 0 bases, with 9 bases of the junction left unmatched. This chain's CDR3 is CASSLVGTGSSGANVLTF. As DNA, the CDR3 is TGTGCCAGCAGCCTCGTGGGGACAGGCAGCTCTGGGGCCAACGTCCTGACTTTC.

This clonotype was picked up many times. The chain has TRBV11-2 and TRBJ2-5; D is unresolved. Between the trimmed V and J ends, which lost 6 bases and 1 base, there was a span of 18 bases. The CDR3 runs to 16 residues. Germline V gives CDR1 SGHAT, CDR2 FQNNGV. The CDR3 nucleotides read TGTGCCAGCAGTACCCTGACCCGACACCTCCAAGAGACCCAGTACTTC. Translated, it gives CASSTLTRHLQETQYF.

This clonotype came up many times. The chain is built from TRBV20-1 and TRBJ2-5; D remains unclear. V was pared by 3 bases and J by 5 bases, with 13 bases between. This CDR3 contains 13 residues. Germline CDR1 reads DFQATT; CDR2 reads SNEGSKA (reference sequence). In DNA form, the CDR3 reads TGCAGTGCTAGGGCTCCTAACCTGGAGACCCAGTACTTC. This codes for CSARAPNLETQYF.

In this sample, this clonotype turned up many times. This rearrangement joins TRBV6-2 or TRBV6-3 to TRBJ1-5; D remains unclear. CDR1 is MNHEY and CDR2 is SVGEGT in the germline V gene. Trimming removed 2 bases at V and 1 base at J, with 3 bases between. The CDR3 spans 13 residues. Here the CDR3 DNA reads TGTGCCAGCAGTTACCGAAGCAATCAGCCCCAGCATTTT. Residues: CASSYRSNQPQHF.

In its sample, this clonotype was seen many times. This chain connects TRBV6-6 to TRBJ2-5; possibly TRBD2 for D (6 bases). The length of the CDR3 is 12 residues. CDR1 and CDR2 (germline): MNHNY, SVGAGI (reference sequence). With 2 bases removed from V and 5 bases from J, the gap between germline ends came to 6 bases. The CDR3 coding sequence is TGTGCCAGCAGTTACGGAGGGGAGACCCAGTACTTC. Its protein is CASSYGGETQYF.

This clonotype has ten or more counts. This sequence joins TRBV7-9 and TRBJ1-1; D is perhaps TRBD1 (5 bases). V was trimmed by 2 bases and J by 1 base, leaving 20 bases between them. This CDR3 has 18 residues. CDR1 SEHNR and CDR2 FQNEAQ come from the germline V gene (reference sequence). The CDR3 DNA reads as TGTGCCAGCAGCTTAAGGGGTTCGACGGTGGGATCGAACACTGAAGCTTTCTTT. Translating it yields CASSLRGSTVGSNTEAFF.

This clonotype occurred many times. The V gene is TRBV20-1, the J gene TRBJ2-1; 12 bases agree with TRBD2. The CDR3 runs 16 residues. From germline, CDR1 is DFQATT and CDR2 SNEGSKA (reference sequence). V lost 8 bases and J lost 5; bases outside the gene matches: 13. For the CDR3, the DNA is TGCAGTTCCGGGACTAGCGGGTTCGAAGGGGACAATGAGCAGTTCTTC. Its translation is CSSGTSGFEGDNEQFF.

This chain links TRBV20-1 with TRBJ2-3, with 7 bases identical to TRBD2. Germline V gene data show CDR1 as DFQATT and CDR2 as SNEGSKA (reference sequence). The CDR3 length is 12 residues. The V gene end was trimmed by 5 bases and the J gene end by 4 bases; junction bases not matched to a gene: 3. The CDR3: CSAGGRPDTQYF. The CDR3 DNA follows: TGCAGTGCTGGCGGGAGACCAGATACGCAGTATTTT.

This clonotype turned up a few times. J is TRBJ2-2 and V is TRBV29-1; no clear D gene. Trimming left V 4 bases short and J 7 bases short, with 4 bases between. Germline V gene data show CDR1 as SQVTM and CDR2 as ANQGSEA. The CDR3 extends over 10 amino acids. CDR3: CSVVDGELFF. The CDR3 DNA is TGCAGCGTTGTTGACGGGGAGCTGTTTTTT.

V and J are TRBV9 and TRBJ2-1; no reliable D call. V was cut by 4 bases and J by 4 bases, with 9 bases left in between. The CDR3 is made up of 13 amino acids. Germline loops: CDR1 SGDLS, CDR2 YYNGEE. In nucleotides, the CDR3 is TGTGCCAGCAGCTCACGTTTATACAATGAGCAGTTCTTC. This encodes CASSSRLYNEQFF.

This clonotype has a handful of counts. The gene calls are TRBV6-2 or TRBV6-3 and TRBJ1-5; D uncertain. Deletions cut 10 bases from V and 4 bases from J, with 14 bases between. This CDR3 is built from 13 residues. Per germline, CDR1 MNHEY and CDR2 SVGEGT. In DNA form, the CDR3 reads TGTGCCACCGGTTGGGAAAATAATCAGCCCCAGCATTTT. Its protein is CATGWENNQPQHF.